The 26 T cell receptor beta chains below come from one sample, sequenced in a study of shared clonotypes between healthy human individuals. TCRdb's copy holds only in-frame clones and misses some; the assay was immunoSEQ multiplex PCR. The top ten clones hold roughly 0.13% of a sample with a few million clones, nearly 97% of them seen once. The specimen was naive CD4+ T cells sorted from blood. Indicated subset: CD45RA+ positively selected. These receptors all come from a man between 18 and 35 years old in good health.

To note about this clone: Mismatch with germline at one junction end may stem from a read error. The V and J genes are TRBV7-7 and TRBJ2-5, with D possibly TRBD1 on 6 matching bases. The CDR3 contains 14 residues. The germline V gene encodes CDR1 SSHAT and CDR2 FNYEAQ (reference sequence). CDR3 in DNA: TGTGCTAGCAGCTTAGTCCGAACAGGGGAGACCCAGTACTTC. It yields the protein CASSLVRTGETQYF.

The rearrangement uses TRBV7-6 and TRBJ1-1; D not certain. CDR1 is SGHVS and CDR2 is FNYEAQ in the germline V gene. This CDR3 is 13 amino acids long. The V end lost 2 bases, the J end lost 1 base, and 5 bases lay between the germline ends. Here the CDR3 DNA reads TGTGCCAGCAGCTTACCGGGGAACACTGAAGCTTTCTTT. Protein: CASSLPGNTEAFF.

In the case of this clone: Other DNA sequences within the sample encode an identical CDR3. This rearrangement joins TRBV18 to TRBJ2-6; 11 bases match TRBD1. Unmatched junction bases numbered 0, after V lost 2 bases and J lost 0 bases. Germline CDR1 is KGHSH and CDR2 is LQKENI. CDR3 length: 17 residues. Here the CDR3 reads CASSPGTGGSGANVLTF. CDR3 DNA: TGTGCCAGCTCACCAGGGACAGGGGGCTCTGGGGCCAACGTCCTGACTTTC.

V is TRBV7-8 and J is TRBJ2-5, with D hard to call. CDR3 size: 11 residues. Trimming removed 2 bases at V and 7 bases at J, with 5 bases between. In germline, CDR1 is SGHVS, CDR2 FQNEAQ. This CDR3 reads CASSLPGTQYF. In DNA, the CDR3 is TGTGCCAGCAGCTTACCTGGGACCCAGTACTTC.

V is TRBV7-8 and J is TRBJ2-7; unclear D gene. Trimming stripped 1 base from V and 1 base from J, with 8 bases between. Germline V CDR1 and CDR2: SGHVS, FQNEAQ. This CDR3 has 14 amino acids. This CDR3 reads CASSLERLSYEQYF. CDR3 DNA sequence: TGTGCCAGCAGCTTAGAACGCCTATCCTACGAGCAGTACTTC.

The chain combines TRBV11-2 with TRBJ2-7; D is undetermined. The CDR3 contains 11 residues. From germline, CDR1 is SGHAT and CDR2 FQNNGV. V dropped 5 bases and J dropped 7 bases, with 9 bases sitting between them. CDR3 nucleotide sequence: TGTGCCAGCAGCCCCTTTAGTGAGCAGTACTTC. This translates into CASSPFSEQYF.

In this sample, this clone turned up once. The DNA of the CDR3 is TGTGCCATCAGTGAGCTACTAGTCCAGCCCCAGCATTTT. Its protein product is CAISELLVQPQHF. J is TRBJ1-5 and V is TRBV10-3; D remains ambiguous. The CDR3 consists of 13 residues. V was pared by 2 bases and J by 7 bases, with 9 bases between. Germline CDR1 ENHRY, CDR2 SYGVKD.

As to this clone: This specimen includes other DNA sequences encoding the same CDR3. This chain links TRBV5-1 with TRBJ1-3; D may be TRBD1 (6 bases). The CDR3 contains 17 residues. Germline lookup yields CDR1 SGHRS and CDR2 YFSETQ. V lost 0 bases and J 0 bases, leaving 13 bases between the germline ends. CDR3 nucleotide sequence: TGCGCCAGCAGCTTGGTCGGGACACCGAGCTCTGGAAACACCATATATTTT. Protein product: CASSLVGTPSSGNTIYF.

The rearrangement joins TRBV5-6 to TRBJ2-3; 9 nucleotides align to TRBD2. CDR1 is SGHDT and CDR2 is YYEEEE in the germline V gene. This CDR3 contains 16 residues. After removal of 1 base from V and 3 bases from J, the junction contained 6 bases not matched to a gene. The CDR3, as DNA: TGTGCCAGCAGCTTGTTTACAACTAGCGGGACAGATACGCAGTATTTT. Residues: CASSLFTTSGTDTQYF. Together with reference TRBV5-6 and TRBJ2-3, the CDR3 gives the full variable domain: DAGVTQSPTHLIKTRGQQVTLRCSPKSGHDTVSWYQQALGQGPQFIFQYYEEEERQRGNFPDRFSGHQFPNYSSELNVNALLLGDSALYLCASSLFTTSGTDTQYFGPGTRLTVL.

This clone was counted once. The chain couples TRBV19 to TRBJ2-2; a weak D match, TRBD1 (6 bases). Germline-derived CDR1 and CDR2 are LNHDA and SQIVND (reference sequence). CDR3 length: 15 amino acids. With 1 base removed from V and 7 bases from J, the gap between germline ends came to 13 bases. In nucleotides, the CDR3 is TGTGCCAGTAGTATAGCAGGGGTTCAGGGCGGGGAGCTGTTTTTT. This encodes CASSIAGVQGGELFF.

The rearrangement links TRBV5-4 to TRBJ1-5, with 7 bases lining up with TRBD1. The ends lost 4 bases at V and 7 bases at J; junction bases unmatched: 8. The CDR3 runs to 14 residues. In germline, CDR1 is SGHNT, CDR2 YYREEE (reference sequence). DNA of the CDR3: TGTGCCAGCAGCCGAGAGGGGGCGAACCAGCCCCAGCATTTT. This codes for CASSREGANQPQHF.

The CDR3 DNA sequence: TGTGCCAGCACCGTCCAGATACTAAATAATTCACCCCTCCACTTT. The encoded protein is CASTVQILNNSPLHF. V gene TRBV2 combines with J gene TRBJ1-6, with D unresolved. The CDR3 length is 15 residues. V was pared by 7 bases and J by 5 bases, with 15 bases between. Germline loops: CDR1 SNHLY, CDR2 FYNNEI.

Worth noting for this clone: This specimen includes other DNA sequences encoding the same CDR3. The rearrangement links TRBV20-1 to TRBJ2-3; no reliable D call. From germline, CDR1 is DFQATT and CDR2 SNEGSKA (reference sequence). V was shortened by 2 bases and J by 6 bases, with 3 bases between the two germline ends. The CDR3 sequence is 10 residues long. CDR3: CSARKDTQYF. In DNA form, the CDR3 reads TGCAGTGCTAGAAAGGATACGCAGTATTTT.

The chain is built from TRBV4-1 and TRBJ2-2, with D tentatively TRBD2 (5 bases). Trimming took 0 bases from V and 5 from J, leaving 7 bases between them. Germline V gene lookup returns CDR1 MGHRA and CDR2 YSYEKL. CDR3 length: 14 residues. CDR3 DNA: TGCGCCAGCAGCCAAGATCCGGGGACCGGGGAGCTGTTTTTT. This encodes CASSQDPGTGELFF.

The chain has TRBV4-3 and TRBJ2-3; unclear D gene. This CDR3 is 17 amino acids long. Germline lookup yields CDR1 LGHNA and CDR2 YSLEER. V gave up 2 bases and J gave up 0 bases, with 15 bases separating them. DNA for the CDR3: TGCGCCAGCAGCCAACCTAGGCCCAGACCTAGCACAGATACGCAGTATTTT. Translation: CASSQPRPRPSTDTQYF.

The chain carries TRBV18 and TRBJ1-4; TRBD1 might be the D (5 bases). With 2 bases removed from V and 5 bases from J, the gap between germline ends came to 18 bases. Germline V CDR1 and CDR2: KGHSH, LQKENI. This CDR3 is 17 amino acids long. For the CDR3, the DNA is TGTGCCAGCTCACCAGCCGTGGGGGACGGTGAGAATGAAAAACTGTTTTTT. It translates to CASSPAVGDGENEKLFF.

The rearrangement uses TRBV2 and TRBJ2-5, with 10 bases identical to TRBD1. The CDR3 runs to 14 residues. The ends lost 10 bases at V and 1 base at J; junction bases unmatched: 6. From germline, CDR1 is SNHLY and CDR2 FYNNEI. The CDR3 region has the DNA TGTGCCACCGAACGGGACAGGGGCCAAGAGACCCAGTACTTC. Its translation is CATERDRGQETQYF.

This clone is a singleton in its sample. Other DNA sequences within the sample encode an identical CDR3. The chain combines TRBV27 with TRBJ1-2, with D tentatively TRBD1 (5 bases). Germline V gene lookup returns CDR1 MNHEY and CDR2 SMNVEV (reference sequence). Trimming cost V 0 bases and J 8 bases, with 10 bases left between them. The CDR3 runs to 13 residues. The CDR3 DNA reads as TGTGCCAGCAGTTTATCGAGGGGATACGGCTACACCTTC. It yields the protein CASSLSRGYGYTF.

This chain connects TRBV7-9 to TRBJ2-1; D is ambiguous. Per germline, CDR1 SEHNR and CDR2 FQNEAQ (reference sequence). The V end lost 6 bases, the J end lost 1 base, and 10 bases lay between the germline ends. This CDR3 has 14 amino acids. The chain's CDR3 is CASSRADSYNEQFF. The CDR3 nucleotides are TGTGCCAGCAGTCGAGCAGATTCCTACAATGAGCAGTTCTTC.

The chain combines TRBV7-9 with TRBJ1-5; D is unresolved. The CDR3 covers 14 residues. Germline-derived CDR1 and CDR2 are SEHNR and FQNEAQ (reference sequence). V was clipped by 1 base and J by 1 base, with 5 bases between them. The CDR3: CASSLDHSNQPQHF. The CDR3 DNA sequence: TGTGCCAGCAGCTTAGATCACAGCAATCAGCCCCAGCATTTT.

The gene calls are TRBV6-6 and TRBJ2-1; D unresolved. CDR1 MNHNY and CDR2 SVGAGI come from the germline V gene (reference sequence). This CDR3 has 12 residues. V was clipped by 5 bases and J by 12 bases, with 14 bases between them. The CDR3 DNA reads TGTGCCAGCAGTCCTAGTGGTCTGGTGCAGTTCTTC. This translates into CASSPSGLVQFF.

The chain couples TRBV28 to TRBJ2-4; 9 bases line up with TRBD2. Germline assignment: CDR1 MDHEN and CDR2 SYDVKM. Trimming at V came to 3 bases and at J to 9 bases, leaving 6 bases not matched to a gene. The CDR3 has 14 amino acids. The CDR3 loop reads CASSFAGGRSIQYF. In nucleotides, the CDR3 is TGTGCCAGCAGTTTTGCGGGGGGGCGAAGCATTCAGTACTTC.

The J gene is TRBJ2-3, the V gene TRBV4-3; D unclear. Deletions cut 0 bases from V and 1 base from J, with 11 bases between. Germline loops: CDR1 LGHNA, CDR2 YSLEER. The CDR3 is 16 amino acids. CDR3 sequence reads: CASSQDYYGGTDTQYF. The CDR3 bases are TGCGCCAGCAGCCAAGACTACTACGGAGGCACAGATACGCAGTATTTT.

The CDR3 DNA reads TGTGCCAGCAGTGAACAAGGGGTCACTGAAGCTTTCTTT. Amino acid sequence: CASSEQGVTEAFF. The chain has TRBV6-1 and TRBJ1-1; D is possibly TRBD1 (5 bases). CDR1 MNHNS and CDR2 SASEGT come from the germline V gene. CDR3 length: 13 amino acids. V lost 2 bases, J lost 4 bases, and 8 bases lay in between.

This sequence joins TRBV19 and TRBJ2-5; 7 nucleotides align to TRBD1. CDR1 is LNHDA and CDR2 is SQIVND in the germline V gene (reference sequence). V was clipped by 4 bases and J by 5 bases; unmatched bases: 10. This CDR3 contains 15 residues. The CDR3 loop reads CASSTPTGFRETQYF. CDR3 coding DNA: TGTGCCAGTAGTACCCCGACAGGGTTTCGGGAGACCCAGTACTTC.

The V gene is TRBV5-6, the J gene TRBJ1-4, with D unresolved. This CDR3 has 14 residues. The V end was cut by 4 bases, the J end by 3 bases, with 10 bases between. Per the germline V gene, CDR1 is SGHDT and CDR2 is YYEEEE. The DNA for the CDR3 is TGTGCCAGCAGCCCCCGGGCGGCTAATGAAAAACTGTTTTTT. Amino acid sequence: CASSPRAANEKLFF.